The source of this T cell receptor beta chain is a study of blood T cell repertoires in COVID-19 (TCRdb year 2020). About the investigation overall: Samples from collaborators originated in the United States, Italy and Spain and spanned both the acute and convalescent phases of COVID-19. Deeply sampled blood TCRbeta repertoires from subjects exposed to, actively infected with, or recovered from COVID-19 were included in the dataset. The repertoires were made available in a free public database intended to serve as a resource for research on the immune response to SARS-CoV-2. Samples came from the ongoing ImmuneRACE study (first 160 participants) plus 1,254 subjects from 6 global collaborators. The material from the prospective study consisted of cDNA or gDNA derived from T cells, B-cell-depleted T cells, or PBMCs. Where HLA class I and class II types were available, the types were taken from metadata supplied by the sample provider, not from assay-based typing. A de-identified subject ID, COVID-19 status, age in years and sex were almost always included in the sample metadata.

What the research found in general, with its limitations: The amount of clinical and demographic metadata varied by source and participant and was provided uncurated.

TCRbeta CDR3 regions were amplified from genomic DNA using the immunoSEQ Assay, a bias-controlled multiplex PCR. As for the authors' bioinformatics: The number of nucleated cells in each sample was estimated from the amplification of reference gene primers within the assay. Sequence reads were collapsed and filtered to measure the absolute abundance of every unique TCRbeta CDR3 rearrangement. For each sample, productive Simpson clonality was calculated as the square root of Simpson's diversity index across productive rearrangements. TCRdb took this table from immuneACCESS and kept in-frame rearrangements with V and J called. Such tables lack part of the clones; where checked against another copy, unresolved V genes explain under half of the gap, and the rest is unexplained. D and trimming come from the DNA, and the V and J calls and clone size come from that table. The sample has more than 250,000 clones on record, approximately 84% of them singletons. Jointly, the top ten make up 8% to 9.5% of the sample.

The germline V gene gives CDR1 as KGHSH and CDR2 as LQKENI. The CDR3 covers 14 residues, taking in both the cysteine and the phenylalanine. Only the CDR3 part of the read is kept: 42 bases, read in frame from the first base. The junction shows trimming of 6 bases on V and 1 base on J, plus 9 bases between the germline ends. Whole blood was collected in K2EDTA tubes by collaborating institutions according to the institutions' own protocols. For TCRbeta analysis, collaborators shipped samples in one of three forms: frozen whole blood, isolated PBMCs, or DNA extracted from either of those sample types. Worth noting for this clone: Its target antigen remains unknown. The input lacks base qualities; no much larger clone sits a single base away.

The sequence is built from TRBV18 and TRBJ1-4; the D gene is not confidently resolved. The clonotype originates from a human donor in a cohort sampled during active COVID-19. The sequenced material came from peripheral blood. The CDR3 here reads CASSPRRTNEKLFF. The DNA sequence is TGTGCCAGCTCCCCGAGGAGAACTAATGAAAAACTGTTTTTT.